In this sample, the clone carrying this TCR beta chain is medium-sized. Its antigen is unknown. This sample includes further DNA sequences coding for the same CDR3. This entry is derived from a study of OX40 agonist ivuxolimab in advanced cancers. About the study: An agonistic anti-OX40 (CD134) antibody, ivuxolimab, was used to treat the patients. Cohort: about 82% men, mean age about 60, aged roughly 23 to 79. Overall study findings and caveats: Antigen specificity was not determined for the expanded peripheral T cells.

CDR3 size: 14 residues. The germline V gene encodes CDR1 MNHEY and CDR2 SMNVEV (reference sequence). Trimming took off 3 bases at V and 1 base at J, with 7 bases between the two ends. Some clones are missing from TCRdb's copy, which holds only in-frame ones; the method was immunoSEQ multiplex PCR. Here the sample spans 20,000 or so clones, around 80% being singletons. Excluded were patients having autoimmune disease history or systemic immunosuppression. V and J are TRBV27 and TRBJ1-5, with D possibly TRBD1 on 5 matching bases. This specimen was CD4+ or CD8+ T cells sorted from blood, taken in a trial of the OX40 agonist ivuxolimab. The TCR sequence derives from an adult with an advanced solid tumor such as melanoma, head and neck, liver or kidney cancer. Here the CDR3 reads CASSFGGSNQPQHF. Here the CDR3 DNA reads TGTGCCAGCAGTTTTGGGGGGAGCAATCAGCCCCAGCATTTT.